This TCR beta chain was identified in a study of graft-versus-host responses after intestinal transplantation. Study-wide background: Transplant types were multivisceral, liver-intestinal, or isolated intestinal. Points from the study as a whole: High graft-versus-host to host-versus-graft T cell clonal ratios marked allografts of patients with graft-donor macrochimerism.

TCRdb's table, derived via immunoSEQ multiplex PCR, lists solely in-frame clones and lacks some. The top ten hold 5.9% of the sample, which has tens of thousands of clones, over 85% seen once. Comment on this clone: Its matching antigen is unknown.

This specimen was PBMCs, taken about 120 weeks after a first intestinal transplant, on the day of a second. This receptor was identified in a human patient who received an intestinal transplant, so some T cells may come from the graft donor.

CDR3 sequence (DNA): TGTGCCAGTAGTTCCGGGGAGCTGTTTTTT. It encodes CASSSGELFF. V and J are TRBV19 and TRBJ2-2; D not resolved. The germline gives CDR1 LNHDA, CDR2 SQIVND (reference sequence). This CDR3 is built from 10 residues. V lost 5 bases and J 6 bases, leaving 1 base between the germline ends.